This TCR beta chain was recovered during a study of blood T cell repertoires in COVID-19. The overall study: The study drew acute and convalescent COVID-19 samples from the United States, Italy and Spain. The cDNA or gDNA used as material had been derived from T cells, B-cell-depleted T cells, or PBMCs.

Of note for this clone: In the same sample, other DNA sequences code for this CDR3.

Trimming left V 4 bases short and J 4 bases short, with 7 bases between. CDR3 length: 12 amino acids. The germline gives CDR1 SNHLY, CDR2 FYNNEI. Original data processing: Nucleated cell counts were estimated from reference gene primer amplification. Clones were read by immunoSEQ multiplex PCR, and TCRdb kept only the in-frame ones, dropping some. V, J and clone size reflect that table, while D and trimming were determined from the DNA. The sample records a few hundred thousand clones, around 90% being singletons. The chain carries TRBV2 and TRBJ1-2; no firm D call. Sequencing used peripheral blood. The source of this sequence is a woman in her 40s with acute or convalescent COVID-19. The CDR3 region has the DNA TGTGCCAGCAGTGGGCAAAGCTATGGCTACACCTTC. Protein product: CASSGQSYGYTF. Combining the CDR3 with reference TRBV2 and TRBJ1-2 gives the whole variable domain EPEVTQTPSHQVTQMGQEVILRCVPISNHLYFYWYRQILGQKVEFLVSFYNNEISEKSEIFDDQFSVERPDGSNFTLKIRSTKLEDSAMYFCASSGQSYGYTFGSGTRLTVV.